This TCR beta chain came from a study of cytomegalovirus exposure and HLA in healthy donors. Study-level points and caveats: Usually a TCR sequence was rare, but some public TCRs were found in many donors. Under in vitro conditions, a few CMV-associated chains were confirmed as specific for CMV antigens.

PCR involved 60 Vbeta and 13 Jbeta primers. Clones were sequenced by immunoSEQ multiplex PCR, and TCRdb holds only the in-frame ones, with some missing. The sample yields some 150,000 clones, roughly 78% seen once. Deletions cut 4 bases from V and 6 bases from J, with 7 bases between. The length of the CDR3 is 13 residues. Per germline, CDR1 ENHRY and CDR2 SYGVKD. Comment on this clone: Its antigen remains unidentified.

The source material was PBMCs. The clonotype comes from a man aged 25 to 45 in good health and CMV-seronegative. V usage is TRBV10-3 and J usage is TRBJ1-6; D is possibly TRBD1 (6 bases). This chain's CDR3 is CAISGTANSPLHF. The CDR3 DNA is TGTGCCATCAGTGGGACAGCTAATTCACCCCTCCACTTT.